This T cell receptor beta chain was sequenced in a study of siplizumab effects on memory and regulatory T cells. Regarding the study as a whole: Controls had around 28% Treg-derived mappable alloreactive CD4+ clones on average, versus less than 70% with siplizumab.

As concerns this clone: What it binds is unknown.

Generated by immunoSEQ multiplex PCR, the TCRdb table keeps only in-frame clones and is missing some. The sample has 90,000 to 120,000 clones; 93% are singletons. The clonotype was recovered from a human donor in good health. The specimen sequenced was Tregs sorted from blood.

The CDR3 DNA follows: TGTGCCAGCAGCGTAGACGGTACGTTCCGGGCCTACGAGCAGTACTTC. It is translated as CASSVDGTFRAYEQYF. The chain links TRBV9 to TRBJ2-7; D unclear. Germline values: CDR1 SGDLS, CDR2 YYNGEE. The CDR3 loop spans 16 amino acids. The V and J ends lost 0 bases and 2 bases respectively, with 15 bases between them.